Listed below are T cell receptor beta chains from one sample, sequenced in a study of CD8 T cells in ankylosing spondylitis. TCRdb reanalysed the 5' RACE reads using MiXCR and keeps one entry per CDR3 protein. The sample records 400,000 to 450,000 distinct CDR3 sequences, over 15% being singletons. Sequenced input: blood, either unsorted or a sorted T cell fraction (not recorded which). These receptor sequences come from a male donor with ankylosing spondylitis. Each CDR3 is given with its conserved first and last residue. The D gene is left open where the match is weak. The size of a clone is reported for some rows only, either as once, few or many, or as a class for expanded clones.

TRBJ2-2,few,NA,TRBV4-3,CASSQRAANTGELFF,TGCGCCAGCAGCCAAAGGGCCGCGAACACCGGGGAGCTGTTTTTT
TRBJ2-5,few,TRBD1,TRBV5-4,CASSWNRGQRETQYF,TGTGCCAGCAGCTGGAACAGGGGGCAAAGGGAGACCCAGTACTTC
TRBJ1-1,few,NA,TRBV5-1,CASSLDRVKTFF,TGCGCCAGCAGCTTGGACAGGGTGAAGACTTTCTTT
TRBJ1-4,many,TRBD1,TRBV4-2,CASRPGQGDEKLFF,TGTGCCAGCAGACCTGGACAGGGGGATGAAAAACTGTTTTTT
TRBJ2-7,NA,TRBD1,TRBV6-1,CASSPEGQVTYEQYF,TGTGCCAGCAGTCCCGAGGGACAGGTTACCTACGAGCAGTACTTC
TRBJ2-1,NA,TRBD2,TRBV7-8,CASSYGTSQFF,TGTGCCAGCAGCTACGGGACTAGTCAGTTCTTC
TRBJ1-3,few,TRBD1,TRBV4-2,CASSQDRDRGRTFPSGNTIYF,TGTGCCAGCAGCCAAGATAGGGACAGGGGGCGAACCTTCCCTTCTGGAAACACCATATATTTT
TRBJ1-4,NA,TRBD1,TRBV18,CASSPPGRGNEKLFF,TGTGCCAGCTCACCACCAGGCAGGGGGAATGAAAAACTGTTTTTT
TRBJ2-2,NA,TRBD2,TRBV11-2,CASSLRRGASGKNTGELFF,TGTGCCAGCAGCTTAAGGCGTGGGGCCAGCGGGAAGAACACCGGGGAGCTGTTTTTT
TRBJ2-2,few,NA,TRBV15,CATSKRRGTGELFF,TGTGCCACCAGCAAACGCCGGGGGACCGGGGAGCTGTTTTTT
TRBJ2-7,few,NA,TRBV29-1,CSVVDRKRHYEQYF,TGCAGCGTTGTGGACAGAAAGCGACACTACGAGCAGTACTTC
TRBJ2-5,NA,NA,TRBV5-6,CASSLDTRETQYF,TGTGCCAGCAGCTTGGACACAAGAGAGACCCAGTACTTC
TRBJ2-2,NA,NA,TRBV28,CASSRGWTGELFF,TGTGCCAGCAGTCGGGGTTGGACCGGGGAGCTGTTTTTT
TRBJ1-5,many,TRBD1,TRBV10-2,CASSEGDSNQPQHF,TGCGCCAGCAGTGAGGGGGACAGTAATCAGCCCCAGCATTTT
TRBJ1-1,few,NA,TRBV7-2,CASSLVVDRRAEAFF,TGTGCCAGCAGCTTAGTGGTGGACCGGAGGGCTGAAGCTTTCTTT
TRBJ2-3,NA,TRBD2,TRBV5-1,CASSTSSGSGADTQYF,TGCGCCAGCAGCACGTCTAGCGGGAGTGGTGCAGATACGCAGTATTTT
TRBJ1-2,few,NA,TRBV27,CASSKLPGTLYGYTF,TGTGCCAGCAGTAAACTCCCCGGGACATTGTATGGCTACACCTTC
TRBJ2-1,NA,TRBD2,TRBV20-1,CSARIRRTSGRANEQFF,TGCAGTGCTAGAATAAGACGGACTAGCGGGAGGGCCAATGAGCAGTTCTTC
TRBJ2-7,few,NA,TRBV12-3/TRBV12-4,CASTTRGGGKDEQYF,TGTGCCAGCACCACCCGCGGGGGCGGAAAGGACGAGCAGTACTTC
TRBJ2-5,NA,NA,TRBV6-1,CASSTGRKETQYF,TGTGCCAGCAGTACGGGACGTAAAGAGACTCAGTACTTC
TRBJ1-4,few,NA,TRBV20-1,CSARPKGSSPKGEKLFF,TGCAGTGCTAGACCAAAAGGGAGCAGTCCTAAGGGTGAAAAACTGTTTTTT
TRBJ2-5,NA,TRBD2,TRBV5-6,CASSPGLAGVVTQYF,TGTGCCAGCAGCCCCGGGCTAGCGGGAGTTGTGACCCAGTACTTC
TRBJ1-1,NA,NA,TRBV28,CASSIDGSNTEAFF,TGTGCCAGCAGTATAGACGGTTCGAACACTGAAGCTTTCTTT
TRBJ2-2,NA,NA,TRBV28,CASRIRGIGTGELFF,TGTGCCAGCAGGATTAGGGGAATTGGCACCGGGGAGCTGTTTTTT
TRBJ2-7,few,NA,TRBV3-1,CASSTVGHEQYF,TGTGCCAGCAGCACCGTGGGGCACGAGCAGTACTTC
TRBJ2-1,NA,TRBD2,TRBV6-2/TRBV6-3,CASRKLDKGLAGGEQFF,TGTGCCAGCCGCAAACTCGATAAGGGACTAGCGGGAGGTGAGCAGTTCTTC
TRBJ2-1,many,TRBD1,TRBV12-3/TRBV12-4,CASSREGGTGVNEQFF,TGTGCCAGCAGCCGCGAGGGCGGGACAGGTGTAAATGAGCAGTTCTTC
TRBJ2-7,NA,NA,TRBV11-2,CASSLDIRPGVF,TGTGCCAGCAGCTTAGATATAAGGCCCGGAGTCTTC
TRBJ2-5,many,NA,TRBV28,CASSWYRGETQYF,TGTGCCAGCAGCTGGTACAGAGGAGAGACCCAGTACTTC
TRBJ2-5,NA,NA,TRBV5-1,CASSSGGITKETQYF,TGCGCCAGCAGCTCAGGGGGGATTACCAAAGAGACCCAGTACTTC
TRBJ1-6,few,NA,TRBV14,CASSQDLLNSPLHF,TGTGCCAGCAGCCAAGATCTGCTCAATTCACCCCTCCACTTT